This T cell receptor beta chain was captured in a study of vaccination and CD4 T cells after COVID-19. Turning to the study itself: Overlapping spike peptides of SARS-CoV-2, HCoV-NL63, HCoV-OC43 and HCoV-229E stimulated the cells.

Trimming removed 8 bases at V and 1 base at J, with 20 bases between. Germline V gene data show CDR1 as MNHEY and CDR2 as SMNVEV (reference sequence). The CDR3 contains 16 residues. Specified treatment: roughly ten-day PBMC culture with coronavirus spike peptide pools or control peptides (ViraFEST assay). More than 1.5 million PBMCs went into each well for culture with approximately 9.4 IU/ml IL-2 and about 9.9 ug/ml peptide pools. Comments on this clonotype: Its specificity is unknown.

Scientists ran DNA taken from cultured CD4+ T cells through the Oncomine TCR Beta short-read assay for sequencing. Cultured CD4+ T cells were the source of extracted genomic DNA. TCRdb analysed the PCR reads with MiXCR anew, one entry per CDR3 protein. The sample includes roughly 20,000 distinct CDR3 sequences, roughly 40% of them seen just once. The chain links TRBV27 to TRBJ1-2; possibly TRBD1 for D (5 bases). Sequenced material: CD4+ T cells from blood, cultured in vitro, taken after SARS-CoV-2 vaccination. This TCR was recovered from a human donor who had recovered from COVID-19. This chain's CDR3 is CASARGRPSDNYGYTF. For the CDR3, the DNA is TGTGCCAGCGCCCGGGGGAGGCCCTCGGATAACTATGGCTACACCTTC.